A selection of T cell receptor beta chains follows, all from one sample in a study of shared clonotypes between healthy human individuals. Method: immunoSEQ multiplex PCR; TCRdb's copy keeps in-frame clones and lacks some. The sample carries hundreds of thousands of clones, approximately 79% recorded once. The specimen sequenced was memory CD4+ T cells sorted from blood. These receptors were obtained from a woman in her 30s in good health. Both conserved end residues are trimmed from each CDR3.

V,J,CDR3
TRBV2,TRBJ2-3,ASRSRLAGEDTQY
TRBV5-6,TRBJ2-7,ASTYLGFTGPPSLF
TRBV5-1,TRBJ2-7,ASSWTLGGTSYEQY
TRBV29-1,TRBJ2-3,SVGHTSTDTQY
TRBV5-1,TRBJ2-3,ASSLGRAFNTQY
TRBV5-6,TRBJ1-1,ASSLLGVNTEAF
TRBV6-5,NA,ASSPGGQGAYEQY
TRBV5-1,TRBJ2-2,ASSFGTSGKSGELF
TRBV27,TRBJ2-5,ASSKVQGTQY
TRBV7-2,TRBJ2-5,ASSLDRVKRTQY
TRBV20-1,TRBJ2-3,SASPRDTQY
TRBV19,TRBJ2-1,ASSISYLSGGKNEQF
TRBV6-6,TRBJ1-4,ASTISRGEFELF
TRBV19,TRBJ1-5,ASSMYGNGNQPQH
TRBV18,TRBJ2-5,ASSPTGQETQY
TRBV19,TRBJ2-1,ASSIAARTGNEQF
TRBV28,TRBJ1-4,ASSLTGHQRGVVKLF
TRBV7-6,TRBJ1-4,ASSQATFNEKLF
TRBV28,TRBJ2-2,ASSSPTSGRSYGELF
TRBV28,TRBJ1-2,ASSTTSFSGYT
TRBV6-6,TRBJ1-2,ASSASGGAGGYT
TRBV7-2,TRBJ2-7,ASSKAGTPPYEQY
TRBV2,TRBJ2-3,ASSLLAGPTSTQY
TRBV5-4,TRBJ1-1,ASSSSTGGDAEAF
TRBV7-9,TRBJ2-1,ASSLDRLVLHNEQF
TRBV29-1,TRBJ1-3,SVGTGIGNTIY
TRBV10-2,TRBJ1-5,ASSESTGSQPQH
TRBV19,TRBJ2-7,ATTTRTGRGYEQY
TRBV10-3,TRBJ1-5,AISGRVNQPQH
TRBV6-6,TRBJ1-2,ASNPNGANYGYT
TRBV27,TRBJ1-1,ASSLQGAPEAF
TRBV5-4,TRBJ2-7,ASSFWGRYEQY
TRBV27,TRBJ2-2,ASSSAGADNTGELF
TRBV30,TRBJ2-2,AWSGRGRLSSGELF
TRBV2,TRBJ1-1,ASSAQGFEAF
TRBV19,TRBJ2-1,ASSIDGTAFFRSSYNEQF
TRBV5-1,TRBJ1-4,ASSLVGGGEKLF
TRBV4-2,TRBJ2-1,ASSQELAGSSYNEQF
TRBV10-2,TRBJ2-2,ASGLAGANTGELF
TRBV28,TRBJ1-5,ASRGPYSNQPQH
TRBV7-2,TRBJ2-1,ASSLAKRTQGDVGSNEQF
TRBV5-1,TRBJ2-7,ASSLLGQGPYEQY
TRBV7-7,TRBJ2-5,ASSLEEETQY
TRBV10-3,TRBJ1-2,AISPFTGTDGYT
TRBV11-2,TRBJ2-4,ASSSGQGSNIQY
TRBV28,TRBJ2-5,ASSLVGTTETQY
TRBV13,TRBJ1-3,ASTFRALGQDTIY
TRBV6-1,TRBJ1-2,ASSEAVGRQIDGYT